This T cell receptor beta chain comes out of a study of T cell responses to AZD1222 COVID-19 vaccine. General study findings and limits: Researchers report vaccine-associated CD4 TCRs spanning spike, with dominance at 160-218 and 743-854.

A note on this clone: Its antigen is as yet unknown.

V was clipped by 1 base and J by 0 bases, with 7 bases between them. Germline loops: CDR1 SGHTA, CDR2 FQGTGA. The CDR3 is made up of 15 amino acids. The assay was immunoSEQ multiplex PCR, and TCRdb's table has in-frame clones only and misses some. The sample holds 75,000 to 95,000 clones; roughly 81% are singletons and the top ten take about 13%. This receptor was taken from an adult in good health. The sequencing used peripheral blood, collected on day 0 of AZD1222 vaccination. This sequence joins TRBV7-3 and TRBJ1-3; D remains ambiguous. CDR3 sequence: CASSLNPGSGNTIYF. The CDR3 DNA follows: TGTGCCAGCAGCTTAAATCCAGGCTCTGGAAACACCATATATTTT.